This T cell receptor (beta chain) is drawn from a study of naive and memory T cell subsets. Study-level findings and limits: This RNA-based method may be sensitive to activation-related transcript changes.

Ligated cDNA underwent four rounds of PCR with nested alpha and beta constant region primers and SP2. Alpha and beta constant region primers primed reverse transcription for blood and skin samples. TCRdb itself ran the 5' RACE reads through MiXCR, one entry per CDR3 protein. The sample records 55,000 to 70,000 distinct CDR3 sequences, 7% to 8.5% being singletons. Worth noting for this clonotype: The antigen is unknown.

An oligonucleotide containing a UMI was ligated to the 3' end of TCR cDNA. Whole-blood samples were about 2.5 ml of peripheral blood from healthy adult volunteers. Cells were not sorted; total RNA input targeted roughly 1 to 1000 ng. The sequence was collected from a male donor in good health.

CDR3 in amino acids: CASRSAGTGTYEQYF. DNA of the CDR3: TGTGCCAGCAGATCAGCCGGGACAGGGACGTACGAGCAGTACTTC. V and J are TRBV6-5 and TRBJ2-7; 9 bases map to TRBD1. The germline CDR1 and CDR2 sequences are MNHEY and SVGAGI. The CDR3 is made up of 15 amino acids. J lost 4 bases, V lost 6 bases, and 10 bases had no gene match.